This T cell receptor beta chain was identified in a study of breast tumors, draining lymph nodes, adjacent tissues. General study points: Compared with basal-like, luminal-like tumors shared significantly more repertoire with nontumor tissue. Tumors had less TCR diversity than lymph nodes, more than nontumor tissue. Data only fit, rather than demonstrated, lymph node origin of most tumor T cells.

About this clonotype: The antigen remains unidentified.

V lost 0 bases and J lost 4, with 11 bases in between. Germline-derived CDR1 and CDR2 are SGDLS and YYNGEE. The CDR3 covers 15 residues. Axillary draining lymph nodes of breast cancer patients supplied the node samples. MiXCR, applied by TCRdb to the multiplex PCR reads, yields one record per CDR3 protein. The top ten hold approximately 5.4% of the sample, which has fewer than 140,000 distinct CDR3 sequences, more than 30% seen once. This clonotype was obtained from a female donor with breast cancer. Some clones in this sample may be carry-over from other donors' samples. The chain is built from TRBV9 and TRBJ2-1; the D gene is possibly TRBD1 (5 bases). The sample taken for sequencing was axillary lymph node tissue. CDR3: CASSVGQGIYNEQFF. DNA of the CDR3: TGTGCCAGCAGCGTAGGGCAGGGTATTTACAATGAGCAGTTCTTC. Full variable domain (missing parts from reference TRBV9 and TRBJ2-1): DSGVTQTPKHLITATGQRVTLRCSPRSGDLSVYWYQQSLDQGLQFLIQYYNGEERAKGNILERFSAQQFPDLHSELNLSSLELGDSALYFCASSVGQGIYNEQFFGPGTRLTVL.